In this sample, the clone carrying this TCR beta chain turned up many times. Its cognate antigen is unknown. The CDR3 is made up of 16 amino acids. V shed 5 bases and J shed 3 bases, with 19 bases lying between them. CDR1 and CDR2 from the germline V gene are LGHDT and YNNKEL (reference sequence). Unique molecular identifiers tagged the TCRbeta library. MiXCR, run by TCRdb on the PCR reads, gives a single entry per CDR3 protein. The sample contains around 230,000 distinct CDR3 sequences, roughly 18% of which appear only once. These data come from a study of T-cell reconstitution after alpha-beta-depleted transplantation in children. Findings and caveats of the study: At day 60, the high TCRbeta diversity found in some patients originated from recipient T cells and thymic progenitors that had survived. At the one-year point after transplant, T-cell counts and TCRbeta diversity were found to come mostly from T cells that had been newly produced. As was reported, about two months after transplant, alpha-beta T cells came from several hundred expanded graft clones.

This chain uses TRBV3-1 with TRBJ2-5; the D gene is possibly TRBD2 (7 bases). The TCR originated in a male patient aged 2-9 years who had a stem cell transplant for acute lymphoblastic leukemia, so the T cells may come from the graft donor. Material: PBMCs, mostly from graft donor cells, obtained 360 days after TCRalphabeta/CD19-depleted stem cell transplant. CDR3 amino acids: CASSNLLRGAKETQYF. The CDR3 bases are TGTGCCAGCAGCAACCTGCTTCGGGGGGCAAAAGAGACCCAGTACTTC.